This T cell receptor (beta chain) was sequenced during a study of shared clonotypes between healthy human individuals. Produced via immunoSEQ multiplex PCR; TCRdb's table is partial and in-frame only. The data hold about 500,000 clones, with roughly 80% observed a single time. The CDR3 has 15 residues. CDR1 is MGHRA, CDR2 YSYEKL, per germline. Those who donated were healthy HIV-negative adults, with no recent acute infections or vaccinations reported. The sample consisted of PBMCs. This TCR was recovered from a woman in her 40s in good health. Some clones in this sample may be carry-over from other donors' samples. The chain employs TRBV4-1 and TRBJ2-5; maybe TRBD1 (6 bases). TRBJ2-7 explains the end of the DNA better; the J call may be wrong. The CDR3, as DNA: TGCGCCAGCAGCCACGCTTACAGGGTCGACTACGAGCAGTACTTC. Translating it yields CASSHAYRVDYEQYF.